This T cell receptor beta chain is from a study of shared clonotypes between healthy human individuals. The study, taken as a whole, reports: Generation probability values for non-shared clonotypes were lower than those for clonotypes shared by all four donors.

The CDR3 has 12 amino acids. From germline, CDR1 is MDHEN and CDR2 SYDVKM. V was clipped by 3 bases and J by 4 bases, with 4 bases between them. Using immunoSEQ multiplex PCR, the repertoire was profiled, and TCRdb retains in-frame clones only, with some absent. The sample records some 2,000,000 clones, approximately 94% being singletons. Points on this clone: The target antigen is unknown. Other DNA sequences from this sample encode an identical CDR3 as well.

Naive CD8 populations comprised CD45RO-negative cells positively selected for CCR7, excluding terminally differentiated effector memory CD45RA+ cells. This TCR derives from a man younger than 30 in good health. Sequenced sample: naive CD8+ T cells sorted from blood. This chain links TRBV28 with TRBJ1-5; the D is unclear. CDR3 coding DNA: TGTGCCAGCAGTTTCAGAAATCAGCCCCAGCATTTT. Protein sequence: CASSFRNQPQHF.